This entry lists 30 T cell receptor beta chains sequenced from one sample in a study of regulatory T cells in long-lasting Graves disease. Researchers made TCR beta libraries by using iRepertoire HTBI primers and running Arm-PCR on CDR3 regions. TCRdb re-called the multiplex PCR reads with MiXCR, one entry per CDR3 protein. The sample shows hundreds of thousands of distinct CDR3 sequences, approximately 15% of them seen only once. Described time point: newly diagnosed GD, antithyroid drugs for less than 3 months. The TCR library was prepared using RNA isolated from PBMCs. This same sample was also part of a study on T cells in Graves' hyperthyroidism and ophthalmopathy.

Material: peripheral blood mononuclear cells (PBMCs), obtained at new diagnosis, from a patient treated with antithyroid drugs. These receptors all come from a man aged 30-40 years with Graves disease.

On this clonotype: This likely comes from a read error, as the CDR3 has no conserved phenylalanine or tryptophan at its end. The V call is TRBV18, the J call TRBJ1-1, with 9 bases identical to TRBD1. This CDR3 region has 15 residues. Germline-derived CDR1 and CDR2 are KGHSH and LQKENI. V trimming: 2 bases; J trimming: 0 bases; junction bases outside the gene matches: 1. CDR3: CASSPGQGMNTEAFL. CDR3 sequence (DNA): TGTGCCAGCTCACCAGGACAGGGGATGAACACTGAAGCTTTCCTT.

In this sample, this clonotype turned up many times. The V call is TRBV6-1, the J call TRBJ2-2; TRBD1 agrees at 8 bases. The CDR3 contains 13 residues. Germline V gene sequence: CDR1 MNHNS, CDR2 SASEGT. The ends lost 10 bases at V and 2 bases at J; junction bases unmatched: 3. The CDR3 is CAIRGHNTGELFF. The DNA of the CDR3 is TGTGCCATCAGGGGGCACAACACCGGGGAGCTGTTTTTT.

This clonotype was recorded many times. The rearrangement uses TRBV6-1 and TRBJ2-5; 14 nucleotides line up with TRBD2. CDR1 and CDR2 from the germline V gene are MNHNS and SASEGT. Losses at the gene ends were 6 bases for V and 6 bases for J; bases not matched to a gene: 21. The CDR3 extends over 20 amino acids. CDR3 nucleotide sequence: TGTGCCAGCAGCCCCCGACGGCCCGGGACTAGCGGGAGAGGGACTAAGACCCAGTACTTC. The encoded protein is CASSPRRPGTSGRGTKTQYF.

This clonotype was recorded a few times. The chain couples TRBV25-1 to TRBJ2-6; D is uncertain. V lost 6 bases to trimming and J lost 2 bases, with 11 bases between them. Per germline, CDR1 MGHDK and CDR2 SYGVNS. The CDR3 length is 15 residues. The CDR3: CASRSVSPGANVLTF. The CDR3, as DNA: TGTGCCAGCAGGTCGGTGAGCCCTGGGGCCAACGTCCTGACTTTC.

The J gene is TRBJ2-7, the V gene TRBV5-1, with unresolved D. The V and J ends lost 4 bases and 6 bases respectively, with 20 bases between them. The CDR3 length is 15 residues. The germline CDR1 and CDR2 sequences are SGHRS and YFSETQ. The CDR3 coding sequence is TGCGCCAGCAGCGAGCCCCCTGCGGCGGATCGCGAGCAGTACTTC. This gives the protein CASSEPPAADREQYF.

This clonotype was seen at least ten times. The V and J genes are TRBV5-1 and TRBJ2-1; 9 bases line up with TRBD1. Trimming removed 4 bases from V and 16 bases from J; junction bases left unmatched: 6. The CDR3 length is 11 residues. Germline CDR1 is SGHRS and CDR2 is YFSETQ. CDR3 sequence (DNA): TGCGCCAGCAGCCCGGGACAGGGTCTTTTCTTC. Amino acids: CASSPGQGLFF.

This clonotype was seen at least ten times. This chain links TRBV9 with TRBJ1-1; D ambiguous. CDR1 and CDR2 from the germline V gene are SGDLS and YYNGEE. The V and J ends lost 4 bases and 1 base respectively, with 14 bases between them. The CDR3 covers 15 residues. CDR3 sequence (DNA): TGTGCCAGCAGCTCCACTGCTTCGTCGAACACTGAAGCTTTCTTT. Translation gives CASSSTASSNTEAFF.

This chain joins TRBV24-1 and TRBJ2-4, with D uncertain. CDR3 length: 13 amino acids. CDR1 and CDR2 (germline): KGHDR, SFDVKD. V lost 2 bases, J lost 5 bases, and 6 bases lay in between. CDR3 loop: CATSDSWENIQYF. The CDR3 nucleotides read TGTGCCACCAGTGATTCCTGGGAAAACATTCAGTACTTC.

This chain uses TRBV20-1 with TRBJ2-3; 10 bases match TRBD2. Germline-derived CDR1 and CDR2 are DFQATT and SNEGSKA (reference sequence). CDR3 length: 19 amino acids. V was clipped by 3 bases and J by 0 bases; unmatched bases: 15. Written as DNA, the CDR3 is TGCAGTGCTAGGACTCTAGGACTAGCGGAGTTGTCTAGCACAGATACGCAGTATTTT. Its protein product is CSARTLGLAELSSTDTQYF.

This chain joins TRBV7-2 and TRBJ1-6; D not resolved. The CDR3 is 15 residues long. From germline, CDR1 is SGHTA and CDR2 FQGNSA. The V gene lost 3 bases and the J gene lost 4 bases, with 10 bases spanning the gap. The CDR3 loop reads CASSFSVVYNSPLHF. The CDR3 region has the DNA TGTGCCAGCAGCTTTAGTGTGGTATATAATTCACCCCTCCACTTT.

In its sample, this clonotype was seen many times. The V and J genes are TRBV6-1 and TRBJ2-7, with D perhaps TRBD1 (6 bases). The germline V gene has CDR1 MNHNS and CDR2 SASEGT. The CDR3 runs to 14 residues. V lost 11 bases, J lost 1 base, and 18 bases lay in between. This CDR3 reads CAVRSLGQSYEQYF. DNA of the CDR3: TGTGCCGTCCGGTCGTTGGGACAATCCTACGAGCAGTACTTC.

The rearrangement uses TRBV18 and TRBJ2-3; D remains ambiguous. The CDR3 has 15 residues. Trimming removed 11 bases at V and 1 base at J, with 19 bases between. Germline CDR1 KGHSH, CDR2 LQKENI. The CDR3 protein is CASKTGHGGTDTQYF. CDR3 nucleotide sequence: TGTGCCTCCAAAACGGGTCACGGCGGCACAGATACGCAGTATTTT. Using reference TRBV18 and TRBJ2-3 for the parts outside the CDR3, the full variable domain is NAGVMQNPRHLVRRRGQEARLRCSPMKGHSHVYWYRQLPEEGLKFMVYLQKENIIDESGMPKERFSAEFPKEGPSILRIQQVVRGDSAAYFCASKTGHGGTDTQYFGPGTRLTVL.

The V call is TRBV19, the J call TRBJ2-1, with TRBD1 matching over 7 bases. After removal of 3 bases from V and 5 bases from J, the junction contained 10 bases not matched to a gene. The CDR3 is 16 residues long. CDR1 is LNHDA, CDR2 SQIVND, per germline (reference sequence). The CDR3 protein is CASSMTGRLSHNEQFF. CDR3 sequence (DNA): TGTGCCAGTAGTATGACAGGGCGTTTGTCCCACAATGAGCAGTTCTTC.

This clonotype turned up a few times. The rearrangement uses TRBV20-1 and TRBJ1-2; D gene unclear. V dropped 6 bases and J dropped 2 bases, with 16 bases sitting between them. The CDR3 totals 14 residues. Germline V gene lookup returns CDR1 DFQATT and CDR2 SNEGSKA (reference sequence). The CDR3 region is CSAKTEPQNYGYTF. The DNA for the CDR3 is TGCAGTGCAAAGACCGAGCCCCAGAACTATGGCTACACCTTC.

The table lists this clonotype with a few counts. The chain couples TRBV3-1 to TRBJ2-2; D gene unclear. The CDR3 is 13 amino acids. Trimming removed 1 base from V and 3 bases from J, with 3 bases in between. Germline values: CDR1 LGHDT, CDR2 YNNKEL (reference sequence). CDR3 region: CASSQVDTGELFF. The DNA of the CDR3 is TGTGCCAGCAGCCAAGTGGACACCGGGGAGCTGTTTTTT.

This clonotype was observed at least ten times. The J gene is TRBJ2-5, the V gene TRBV13; 10 bases map to TRBD2. The CDR3 consists of 15 residues. The germline CDR1 and CDR2 sequences are PRHDT and FYEKMQ (reference sequence). V shed 8 bases, J shed 2 bases, and the junction held 8 bases outside the gene matches. CDR3 sequence: CASSASGSLQETQYF. The CDR3 nucleotides read TGTGCCAGCTCGGCTAGCGGGAGTCTTCAAGAGACCCAGTACTTC.

This clonotype was recorded a few times. This rearrangement joins TRBV6-1 to TRBJ1-5; D is ambiguous. The CDR3 has 13 amino acids. Trimming removed 3 bases from V and 3 bases from J, with 6 bases in between. CDR1 is MNHNS and CDR2 is SASEGT in the germline V gene. As DNA, the CDR3 is TGTGCCAGCAGTGACCTAGACAATCAGCCCCAGCATTTT. Amino acids: CASSDLDNQPQHF.

This clonotype was recorded many times. V gene TRBV7-2 combines with J gene TRBJ2-7, with D possibly TRBD1 on 6 matching bases. Per the germline V gene, CDR1 is SGHTA and CDR2 is FQGNSA. V was trimmed by 0 bases and J by 3 bases, leaving 15 bases between them. The CDR3 sequence is 16 residues long. This chain's CDR3 is CASSLAGTGKFYEQYF. DNA for the CDR3: TGTGCCAGCAGCTTAGCCGGTACAGGGAAGTTCTACGAGCAGTACTTC.

This chain links TRBV6-1 with TRBJ1-6; weak D call: TRBD1 (6 bases). Germline V lookup: CDR1 MNHNS, CDR2 SASEGT. This CDR3 is 15 amino acids long. V gave up 2 bases and J gave up 7 bases, with 12 bases separating them. The CDR3 DNA sequence: TGTGCCAGCAGTGAACAGGGGAAAATAAATTCACCCCTCCACTTT. It encodes CASSEQGKINSPLHF.

The chain carries TRBV30 and TRBJ2-5; TRBD1 is a possible D gene (6 bases). This CDR3 region has 13 residues. The V end was cut by 3 bases, the J end by 5 bases, with 13 bases between. Germline V gene data show CDR1 as GTSNPN and CDR2 as SVGIG (reference sequence). The CDR3 DNA reads TGTGCCTGGAGAACAGGGCAGAGGGAGACCCAGTACTTC. As protein: CAWRTGQRETQYF.

Regarding this clonotype: Since a much larger clone is just one base distant, this may be a read error. The rearrangement links TRBV29-1 to TRBJ2-2, with 9 bases that match TRBD2. Trimming at V came to 8 bases and at J to 4 bases, leaving 8 bases not matched to a gene. Germline loops: CDR1 SQVTM, CDR2 ANQGSEA. The CDR3 runs 14 residues. CDR3 nucleotides: TGCAGCATTGTTGTAGCGGGGGCCACCGGGGAGCTGTTTTTT. This encodes CSIVVAGATGELFF.

The table lists this clonotype with a few counts. This chain uses TRBV6-4 with TRBJ1-4; the match to TRBD1 covers 7 bases. Germline values: CDR1 MRHNA, CDR2 SNTAGT. CDR3 length: 18 residues. The ends lost 7 bases at V and 0 bases at J; junction bases unmatched: 14. The CDR3 region is CASTLSPGQIATNEKLFF. The DNA of the CDR3 is TGTGCCAGCACCTTATCCCCGGGACAGATAGCAACTAATGAAAAACTGTTTTTT.

This clonotype has ten or more counts. The rearrangement joins TRBV5-1 to TRBJ2-3, with 8 bases aligning to TRBD1. The CDR3 runs 12 residues. After removal of 0 bases from V and 11 bases from J, the junction contained 2 bases not matched to a gene. The germline V gene encodes CDR1 SGHRS and CDR2 YFSETQ. DNA of the CDR3: TGCGCCAGCAGCTTGGAGGGGACAGGGCAGTATTTT. Protein product: CASSLEGTGQYF.

The table lists this clonotype with many counts. This rearrangement joins TRBV10-3 to TRBJ1-5, with D possibly matching TRBD1 (5 bases). The CDR3 covers 14 residues. V was shortened by 4 bases and J by 6 bases, with 13 bases between the two germline ends. The germline CDR1 and CDR2 sequences are ENHRY and SYGVKD. The CDR3 region is CAISVGTEAQPQHF. Here the CDR3 DNA reads TGTGCCATCAGTGTCGGGACCGAAGCTCAGCCCCAGCATTTT.

On this clonotype: A much larger clone is a single base away; this may be a read error. This chain uses TRBV18 with TRBJ2-7; D remains unclear. V was clipped by 2 bases and J by 5 bases, with 7 bases between them. Per germline, CDR1 KGHSH and CDR2 LQKENI. CDR3 length equals 12 residues. CDR3 coding DNA: TGTGCCAGCTCACCATGGTTTGACGAGCAGTACTTC. It is translated as CASSPWFDEQYF.

The chain uses TRBV24-1 and TRBJ2-7, with TRBD1 matching 9 bases. Per the germline V gene, CDR1 is KGHDR and CDR2 is SFDVKD. The CDR3 length is 16 residues. Trimming removed 4 bases from V and 3 bases from J; junction bases left unmatched: 9. In DNA, the CDR3 is TGTGCCACCAGTGAGACAACGGGACAGGGATTCTACGAGCAGTACTTC. This encodes CATSETTGQGFYEQYF.

The sample holds many counts of this clonotype. The V gene is TRBV12-3 or TRBV12-4, the J gene TRBJ2-5, with D possibly being TRBD1 (5 bases). There are 12 residues in the CDR3. Trimming took 5 bases from V and 6 from J, leaving 10 bases between them. The CDR3 sequence: CASSAGLKTQYF. DNA of the CDR3: TGTGCCAGCAGTGCAGGGCTCAAGACCCAGTACTTC.

The V gene is TRBV30, the J gene TRBJ2-7, with a tentative D call TRBD2 (5 bases). V was pared by 7 bases and J by 2 bases, with 15 bases between. The CDR3 has 13 amino acids. CDR1 and CDR2 (germline): GTSNPN, SVGIG (reference sequence). The CDR3 here is CAFSRTSTYEQYF. The CDR3 nucleotides read TGTGCCTTCAGCAGGACTTCGACCTACGAGCAGTACTTC.

The chain employs TRBV5-1 and TRBJ2-6; D gene ambiguous. Trimming removed 1 base from V and 0 bases from J, with 11 bases in between. The CDR3 extends over 17 amino acids. Germline loops: CDR1 SGHRS, CDR2 YFSETQ. This CDR3 is CASSLTAVTSGANVLTF. CDR3 bases: TGCGCCAGCAGCTTGACTGCCGTGACCTCTGGGGCCAACGTCCTGACTTTC.

This clonotype has at least ten counts. The gene calls are TRBV7-9 and TRBJ2-1; D call uncertain. The CDR3 has 13 residues. Trimming left V 7 bases short and J 1 base short, with 8 bases between. CDR1 and CDR2 from the germline V gene are SEHNR and FQNEAQ (reference sequence). CDR3 DNA: TGTGCCAGCAAGATTGGTTCCTACAATGAGCAGTTCTTC. This translates into CASKIGSYNEQFF.